This T cell receptor (gamma chain) is drawn from a study of Vδ1+ human thymocytes. With V trimmed by 4 bases and J by 0 bases, 6 bases remained unmatched. CDR3 length: 14 amino acids. Germline CDR1 GITISATS, CDR2 ISYDGTV (reference sequence). Alphabeta T cells were depleted, then CD3+ Vdelta1+ Vdelta2- thymocytes were FACS-sorted. Study-wide findings and caveats: Highly polyclonal TRG and TRD repertoires with Gaussian CDR3 length distributions appeared in thymus. Despite high sort purity, approximately 21% of thymic T cell receptor delta sequences were Vdelta2. Donors shared many TRG clonotypes but few TRD clonotypes.

Comments on this clone: Its specificity is not known.

The template was reverse-transcribed extracted RNA. The CDR3 regions were amplified by multiplex PCR from V-gene primers to a constant-region primer. TCRdb re-processed the multiplex PCR reads via CATT. The sample contains 20,000 to 25,000 gamma-chain clones, around 13% of which appear only once. The TCR comes from a child younger than two who had congenital heart surgery. The sample taken for sequencing was Vdelta1+ gamma-delta thymocytes from the thymus. Specified subset: FACS-sorted CD3+ TCRalphabeta- TCRVdelta1+ TCRVdelta2- thymocytes. The rearrangement uses TRGV9 and TRGJ1 or TRGJ2. The CDR3 here is CALWDFQNYYKKLF. The CDR3 coding sequence is TGTGCCTTGTGGGATTTCCAGAATTATTATAAGAAACTCTTT.